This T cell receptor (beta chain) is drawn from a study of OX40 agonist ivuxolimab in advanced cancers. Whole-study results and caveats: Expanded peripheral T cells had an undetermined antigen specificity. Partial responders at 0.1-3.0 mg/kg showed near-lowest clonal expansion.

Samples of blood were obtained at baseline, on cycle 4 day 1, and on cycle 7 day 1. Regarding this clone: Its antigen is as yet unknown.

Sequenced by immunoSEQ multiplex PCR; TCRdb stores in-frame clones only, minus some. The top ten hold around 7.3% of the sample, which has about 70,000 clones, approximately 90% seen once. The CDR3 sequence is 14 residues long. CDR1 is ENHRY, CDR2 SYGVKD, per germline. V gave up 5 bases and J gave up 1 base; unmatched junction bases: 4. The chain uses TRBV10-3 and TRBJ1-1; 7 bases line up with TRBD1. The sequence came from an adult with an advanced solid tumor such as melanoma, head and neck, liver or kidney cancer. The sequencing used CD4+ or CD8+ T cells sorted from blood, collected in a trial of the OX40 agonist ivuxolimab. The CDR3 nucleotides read TGTGCCATCAGTCGACAGGGAGAGAACACTGAAGCTTTCTTT. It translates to CAISRQGENTEAFF.